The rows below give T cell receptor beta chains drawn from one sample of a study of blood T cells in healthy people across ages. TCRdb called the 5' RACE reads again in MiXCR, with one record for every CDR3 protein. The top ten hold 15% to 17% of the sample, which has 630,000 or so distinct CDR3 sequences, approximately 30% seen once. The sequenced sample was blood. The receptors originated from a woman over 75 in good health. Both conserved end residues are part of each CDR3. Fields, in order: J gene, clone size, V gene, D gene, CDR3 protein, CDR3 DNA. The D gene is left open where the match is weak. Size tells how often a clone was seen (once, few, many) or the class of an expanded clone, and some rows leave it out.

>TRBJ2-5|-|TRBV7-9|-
CASSFPHKETQYF
TGTGCCAGCAGCTTCCCCCACAAAGAGACCCAGTACTTC
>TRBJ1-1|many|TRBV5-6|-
CASSLGTSLGTEAFF
TGTGCCAGCAGCTTGGGTACGAGTCTTGGCACTGAAGCTTTCTTT
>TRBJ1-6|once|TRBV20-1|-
CSASQTRLEGNSPHHF
TGCAGTGCTAGCCAAACCCGATTGGAGGGCAATTCACCCCACCACTTT
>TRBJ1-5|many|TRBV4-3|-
CASSQDLMRRQPQHF
TGCGCCAGCAGCCAAGATCTAATGAGACGACAGCCCCAGCATTTT
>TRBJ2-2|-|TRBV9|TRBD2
CASSVRGGNTGELFF
TGTGCCAGCAGCGTGCGCGGGGGGAACACCGGGGAGCTGTTTTTT
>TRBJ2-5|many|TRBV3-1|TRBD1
CASGTGGLETQYF
TGTGCCAGCGGGACAGGGGGCTTGGAGACCCAGTACTTC
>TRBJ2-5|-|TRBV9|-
CASSVAGGETQYF
TGTGCCAGCAGCGTAGCTGGGGGAGAGACCCAGTACTTC
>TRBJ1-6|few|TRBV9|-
CASSGGINSPLHF
TGTGCCAGCAGCGGCGGAATAAATTCACCCCTCCACTTT
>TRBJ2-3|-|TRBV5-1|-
CASSSLLRDPPYF
TGCGCCAGCAGCTCTTTACTCCGGGACCCCCCGTATTTT
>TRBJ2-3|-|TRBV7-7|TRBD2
CASSSVAGADTQYF
TGTGCCAGCAGCTCCGTAGCGGGAGCAGATACGCAGTATTTT
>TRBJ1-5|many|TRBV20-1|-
CSARGYAQENQPQHF
TGCAGTGCTAGAGGGTATGCACAGGAGAATCAGCCCCAGCATTTT
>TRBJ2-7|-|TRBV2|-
CASSEDASKQYF
TGTGCCAGCAGTGAAGATGCTAGCAAGCAGTACTTC
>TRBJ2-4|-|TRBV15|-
CATSRGQSKNIQYF
TGTGCCACCAGCAGAGGACAGAGTAAAAACATTCAGTACTTC
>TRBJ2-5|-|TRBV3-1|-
CASSQGPTLGETQYF
TGTGCCAGCAGCCAAGGGCCAACGCTCGGAGAGACCCAGTACTTC
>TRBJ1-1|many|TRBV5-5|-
CASSPSEGNTEAFF
TGTGCCAGCTCACCCTCTGAGGGAAACACTGAAGCTTTCTTT
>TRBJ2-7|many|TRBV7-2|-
CASSLELYSNYEQYF
TGTGCCAGCAGCTTAGAACTCTATTCCAACTACGAGCAGTACTTC